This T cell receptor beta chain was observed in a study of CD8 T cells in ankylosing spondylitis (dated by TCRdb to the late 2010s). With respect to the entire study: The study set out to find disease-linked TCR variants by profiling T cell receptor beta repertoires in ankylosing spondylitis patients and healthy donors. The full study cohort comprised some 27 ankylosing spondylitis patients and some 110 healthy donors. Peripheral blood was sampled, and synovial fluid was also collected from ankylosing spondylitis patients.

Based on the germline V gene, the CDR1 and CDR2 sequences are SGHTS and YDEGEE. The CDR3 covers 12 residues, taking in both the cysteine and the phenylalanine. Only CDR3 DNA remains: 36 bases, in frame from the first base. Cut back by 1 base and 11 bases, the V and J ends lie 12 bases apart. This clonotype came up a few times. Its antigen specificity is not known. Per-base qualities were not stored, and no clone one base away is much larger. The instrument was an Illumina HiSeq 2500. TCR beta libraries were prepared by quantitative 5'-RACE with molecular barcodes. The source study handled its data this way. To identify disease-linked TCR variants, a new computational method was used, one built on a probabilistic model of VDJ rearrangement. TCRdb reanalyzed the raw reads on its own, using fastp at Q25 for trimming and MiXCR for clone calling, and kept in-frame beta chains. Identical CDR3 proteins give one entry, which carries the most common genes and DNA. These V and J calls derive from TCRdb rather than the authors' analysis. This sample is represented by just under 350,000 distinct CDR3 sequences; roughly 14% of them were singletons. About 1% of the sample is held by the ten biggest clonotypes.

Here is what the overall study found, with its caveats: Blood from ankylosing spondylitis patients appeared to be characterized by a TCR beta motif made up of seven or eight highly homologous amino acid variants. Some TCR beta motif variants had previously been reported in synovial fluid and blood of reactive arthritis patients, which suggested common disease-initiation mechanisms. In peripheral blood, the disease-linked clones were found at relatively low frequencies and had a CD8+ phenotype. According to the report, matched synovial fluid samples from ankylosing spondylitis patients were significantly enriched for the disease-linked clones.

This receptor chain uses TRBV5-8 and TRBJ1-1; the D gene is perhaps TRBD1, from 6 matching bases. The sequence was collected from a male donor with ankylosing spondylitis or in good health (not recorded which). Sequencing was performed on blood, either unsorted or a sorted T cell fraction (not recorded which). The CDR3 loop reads CASSLSGGAAFF. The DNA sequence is TGTGCCAGCAGCTTGTCCGGGGGGGCCGCTTTCTTT. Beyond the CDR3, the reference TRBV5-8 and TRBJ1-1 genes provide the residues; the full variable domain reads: EAGVTQSPTHLIKTRGQQATLRCSPISGHTSVYWYQQALGLGLQFLLWYDEGEERNRGNFPPRFSGRQFPNYSSELNVNALELEDSALYLCASSLSGGAAFFGQGTRLTVV.